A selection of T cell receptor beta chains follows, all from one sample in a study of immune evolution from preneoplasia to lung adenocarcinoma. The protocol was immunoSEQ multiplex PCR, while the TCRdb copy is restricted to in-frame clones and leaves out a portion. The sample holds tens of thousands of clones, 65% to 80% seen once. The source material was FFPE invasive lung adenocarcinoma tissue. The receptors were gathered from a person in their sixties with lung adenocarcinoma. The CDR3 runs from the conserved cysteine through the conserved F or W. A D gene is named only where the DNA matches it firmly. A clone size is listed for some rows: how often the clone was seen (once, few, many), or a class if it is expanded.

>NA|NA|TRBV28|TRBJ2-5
TGTGCCAGCAGCCCACCGGCCCTGGGAGAGACCCAGTACTTC
CASSPPALGETQYF
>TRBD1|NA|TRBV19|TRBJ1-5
TGTGCCAGTAGTATCACAGGGGACAATCAGCCCCAGCATTTT
CASSITGDNQPQHF
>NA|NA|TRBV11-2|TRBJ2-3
TGTGCCAGCAGCCCCCCGGGACCCGTAGCACATACGCAGTATTTT
CASSPPGPVAHTQYF
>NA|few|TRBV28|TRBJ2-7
TGTGCCAGCAGTTTAGAGCTGAGGAAAGCAACAACCTACGAGCAGTACTTC
CASSLELRKATTYEQYF
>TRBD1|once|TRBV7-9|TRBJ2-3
TGTGCCACTACACTGAGGACAGGTCCCACAGATACGCAGTATTTT
CATTLRTGPTDTQYF
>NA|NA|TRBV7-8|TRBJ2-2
TGTGCCAGCAGCTTTCTAGTCCCCCCGAACACCGGGGAGCTGTTTTTT
CASSFLVPPNTGELFF
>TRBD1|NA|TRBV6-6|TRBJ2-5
TGTGCCAGCAACCGGGACAGGGATGAGACCCAGTACTTC
CASNRDRDETQYF
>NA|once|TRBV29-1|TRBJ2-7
TGCAGCGGGGGAGGTCCCTACGAGCAGTACTTC
CSGGGPYEQYF
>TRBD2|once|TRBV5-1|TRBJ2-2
TGCGCCAGCAGCTTGGCTAGCGGAACGAACACCGGGGAGCTGTTTTTT
CASSLASGTNTGELFF
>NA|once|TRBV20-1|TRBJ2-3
TGCAGTGCCCGGGAAGATACGCAGTATTTT
CSAREDTQYF
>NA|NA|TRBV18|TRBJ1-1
TGTGCCAGCTCACCACGACGGATGAACACTGAAGCTTTCTTT
CASSPRRMNTEAFF
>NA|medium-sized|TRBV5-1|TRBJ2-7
TGCGCCAGCAGCTTAGAGGGCTACGAGCAGTACTTC
CASSLEGYEQYF
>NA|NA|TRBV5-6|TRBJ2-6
TGTGCCAGCAGCTTTAACGCACCTGGGGCCAACGTCCTGACTTTC
CASSFNAPGANVLTF
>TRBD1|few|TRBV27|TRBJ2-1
TGTGCCAGCAGTTTATTTGACAGGGGCATGGGACAGCAGTTCTTC
CASSLFDRGMGQQFF
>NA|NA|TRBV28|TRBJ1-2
TGTGCCAGCAGTTTCGGGGGTGATGGCTACACCTTC
CASSFGGDGYTF
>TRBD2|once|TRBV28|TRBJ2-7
TGTGCCAGCAGCTCCGGGACTAGCGGATCCTACGAGCAGTACTTC
CASSSGTSGSYEQYF
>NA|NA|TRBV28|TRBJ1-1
TGTGCCAGCAAGGGGGAGGCTCGATCTGAAGCTTTCTTT
CASKGEARSEAFF
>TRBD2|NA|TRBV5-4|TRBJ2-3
TGTGCCAGCAGCCCCGGGACTAGCGGGAGGGTCACAGATACGCAGTATTTT
CASSPGTSGRVTDTQYF
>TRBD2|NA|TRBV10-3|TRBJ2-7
TGTGCCATCTCCCGACTAGCGGGCAACGAGCAGTACTTC
CAISRLAGNEQYF
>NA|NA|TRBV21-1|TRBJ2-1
TGTGCCAGCAGCACAAAGCTGCCTAGCGGGACTGAGCAGTTCTTC
CASSTKLPSGTEQFF
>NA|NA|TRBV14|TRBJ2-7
TGTGCCAGCAGCCAGAGATTTGACTACGAGCAGTACTTC
CASSQRFDYEQYF
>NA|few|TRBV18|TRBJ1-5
TGTGCCAGCTCACCATATCGCGACAATCAGCCCCAGCATTTT
CASSPYRDNQPQHF
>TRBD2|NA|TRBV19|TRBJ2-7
TGTGCCAGTACCGTAACTAGCGGGAGCTCCTACGAGCAGTACTTC
CASTVTSGSSYEQYF
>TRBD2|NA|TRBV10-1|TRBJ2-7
TGCGCCAGCAGTGAGTCTCGTGGCGGGAGAAACTACGAGCAGTACTTC
CASSESRGGRNYEQYF
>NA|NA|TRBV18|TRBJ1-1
TGTGCCAGCTCACGGGGAGATGAAGCTTTCTTT
CASSRGDEAFF
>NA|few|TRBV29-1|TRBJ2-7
TGCAGCGTTGTGGGCTTTAGTGAGCAGTACTTC
CSVVGFSEQYF
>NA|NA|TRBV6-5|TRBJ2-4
TGTGCCAGCAGTCAAGGAACAGCCAAAAACATTCAGTACTTC
CASSQGTAKNIQYF
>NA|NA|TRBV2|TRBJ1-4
TGTGCCAGGCGGAGGGAAAGGGGGGAAAAACTGTTTTTT
CARRRERGEKLFF
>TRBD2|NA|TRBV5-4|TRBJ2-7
TGTGCCAGCAGCTTGGCCGGGACTAGAGTTGGTGAGCAGTACTTC
CASSLAGTRVGEQYF
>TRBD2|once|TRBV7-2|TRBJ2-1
TGTGCCAGCAGCTCCCGACTAGCGGGGGAGCAGTTCTTC
CASSSRLAGEQFF
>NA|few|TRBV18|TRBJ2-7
TGTGCCAGCGGCGGCAGGGACGGTTCCGAGCAGTACTTC
CASGGRDGSEQYF
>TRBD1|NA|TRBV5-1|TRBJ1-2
TGCGCCAGCAGCACCGGACAGGGGAACTATGGCTACACCTTC
CASSTGQGNYGYTF
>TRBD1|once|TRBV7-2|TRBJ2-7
TGTGCCAGCAGCCAAAATAGGGGGCTCGAGCAGTACTTC
CASSQNRGLEQYF
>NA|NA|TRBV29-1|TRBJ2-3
TGCAGCGTTGAAGATCTGCCCCAAGGCGGAGACGCCAAAGATACGCAGTATTTT
CSVEDLPQGGDAKDTQYF
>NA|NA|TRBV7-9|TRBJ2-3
TGTGCCAGCAGCCGCTCTTCGGGGAGCACAGATACGCAGTATTTT
CASSRSSGSTDTQYF
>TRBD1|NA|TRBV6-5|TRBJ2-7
TGTGCCAGCAGCCGGGACAGGGACTCCTACGAGCAGTACTTC
CASSRDRDSYEQYF
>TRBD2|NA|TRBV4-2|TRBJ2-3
TGTGCCACCATGGGCGGTTCGGCTAGCGGGAGTGATGATACGCAGTATTTT
CATMGGSASGSDDTQYF